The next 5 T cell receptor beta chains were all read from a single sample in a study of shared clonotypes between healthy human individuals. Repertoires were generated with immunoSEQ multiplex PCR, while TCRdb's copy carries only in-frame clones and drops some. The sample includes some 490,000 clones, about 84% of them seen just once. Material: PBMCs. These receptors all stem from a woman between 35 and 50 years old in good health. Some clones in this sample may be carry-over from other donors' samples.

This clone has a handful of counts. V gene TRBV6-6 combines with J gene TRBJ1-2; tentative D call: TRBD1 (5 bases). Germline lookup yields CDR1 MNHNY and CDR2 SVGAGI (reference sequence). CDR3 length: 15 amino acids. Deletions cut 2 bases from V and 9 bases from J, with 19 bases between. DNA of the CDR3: TGTGCCAGCAGTTACCTAAGCCGGGACGCCGACCGCTACACCTTC. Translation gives CASSYLSRDADRYTF.

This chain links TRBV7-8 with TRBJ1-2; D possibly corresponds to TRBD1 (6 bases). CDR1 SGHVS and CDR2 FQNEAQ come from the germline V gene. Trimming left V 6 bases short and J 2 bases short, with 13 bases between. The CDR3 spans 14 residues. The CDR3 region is CASSGAGQNYGYTF. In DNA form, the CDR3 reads TGTGCCAGCAGTGGCGCAGGACAGAACTATGGCTACACCTTC.

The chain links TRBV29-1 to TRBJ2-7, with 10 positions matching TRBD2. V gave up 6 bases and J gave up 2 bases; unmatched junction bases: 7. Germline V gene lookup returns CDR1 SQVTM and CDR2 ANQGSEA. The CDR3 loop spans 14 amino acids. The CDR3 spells CSVGLALTTYEQYF. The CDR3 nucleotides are TGCAGCGTGGGACTAGCGTTGACAACCTACGAGCAGTACTTC.

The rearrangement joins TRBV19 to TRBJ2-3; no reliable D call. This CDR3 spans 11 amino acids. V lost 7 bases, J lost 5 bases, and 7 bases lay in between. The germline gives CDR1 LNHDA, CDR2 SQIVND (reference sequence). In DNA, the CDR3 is TGTGCCAGTAAAGTAGGAGATACGCAGTATTTT. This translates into CASKVGDTQYF.

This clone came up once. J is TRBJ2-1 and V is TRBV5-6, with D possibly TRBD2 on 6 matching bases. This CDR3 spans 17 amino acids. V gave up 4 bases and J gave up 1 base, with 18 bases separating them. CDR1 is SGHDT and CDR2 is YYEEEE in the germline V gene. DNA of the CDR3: TGTGCCAGCAGCGGGACCCGACTAGATGGGTCCTACAATGAGCAGTTCTTC. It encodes CASSGTRLDGSYNEQFF.